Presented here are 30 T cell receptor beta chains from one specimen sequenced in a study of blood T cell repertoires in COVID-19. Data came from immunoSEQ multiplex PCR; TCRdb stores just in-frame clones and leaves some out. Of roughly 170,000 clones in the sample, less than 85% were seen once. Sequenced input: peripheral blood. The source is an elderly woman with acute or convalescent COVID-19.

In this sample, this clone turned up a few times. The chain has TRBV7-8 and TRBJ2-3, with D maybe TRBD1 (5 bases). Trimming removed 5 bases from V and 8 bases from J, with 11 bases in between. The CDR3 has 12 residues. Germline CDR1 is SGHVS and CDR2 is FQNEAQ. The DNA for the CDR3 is TGTGCCAGCAGCCAGCCTAGGGGTACGCAGTATTTT. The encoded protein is CASSQPRGTQYF.

The CDR3 nucleotides read TGTGCCAGCAGTGGGACTAGCGGGATCTACAATGAGCAGTTCTTC. It specifies CASSGTSGIYNEQFF. The chain employs TRBV2 and TRBJ2-1; 12 nucleotides agree with TRBD2. With V trimmed by 4 bases and J by 3 bases, 1 base remained unmatched. This CDR3 comprises 15 residues. Per germline, CDR1 SNHLY and CDR2 FYNNEI.

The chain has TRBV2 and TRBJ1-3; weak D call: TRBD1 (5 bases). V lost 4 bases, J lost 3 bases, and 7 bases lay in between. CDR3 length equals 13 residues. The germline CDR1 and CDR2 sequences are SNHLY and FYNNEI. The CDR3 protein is CASSGRVGNTIYF. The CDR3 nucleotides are TGTGCCAGCAGTGGCAGGGTTGGAAACACCATATATTTT.

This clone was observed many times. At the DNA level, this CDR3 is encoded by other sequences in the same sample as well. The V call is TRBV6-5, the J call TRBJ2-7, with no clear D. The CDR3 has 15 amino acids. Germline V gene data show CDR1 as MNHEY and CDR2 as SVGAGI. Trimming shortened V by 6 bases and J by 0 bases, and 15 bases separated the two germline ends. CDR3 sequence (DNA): TGTGCCAGCAGGCTTTACACAGCCTACTCCTACGAGCAGTACTTC. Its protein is CASRLYTAYSYEQYF.

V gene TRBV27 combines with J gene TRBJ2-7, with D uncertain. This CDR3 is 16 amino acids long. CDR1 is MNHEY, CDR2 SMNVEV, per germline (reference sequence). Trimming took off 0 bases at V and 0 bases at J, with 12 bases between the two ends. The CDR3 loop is CASSLSGSYISYEQYF. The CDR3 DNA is TGTGCCAGCAGTTTATCGGGTAGCTACATCTCCTACGAGCAGTACTTC.

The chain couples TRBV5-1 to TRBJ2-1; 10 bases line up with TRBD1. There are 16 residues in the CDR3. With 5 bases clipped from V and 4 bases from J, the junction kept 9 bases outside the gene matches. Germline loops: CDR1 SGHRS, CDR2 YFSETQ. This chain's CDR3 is CASSQFGTGVYNEQFF. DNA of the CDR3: TGCGCCAGCAGTCAATTCGGGACAGGGGTTTACAATGAGCAGTTCTTC.

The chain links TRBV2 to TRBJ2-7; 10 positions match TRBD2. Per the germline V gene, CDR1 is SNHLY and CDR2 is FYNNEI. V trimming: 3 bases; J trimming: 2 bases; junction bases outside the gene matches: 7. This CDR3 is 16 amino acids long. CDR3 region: CASSDPGTSDTYEQYF. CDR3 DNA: TGTGCCAGCAGTGACCCCGGGACTAGCGACACCTACGAGCAGTACTTC. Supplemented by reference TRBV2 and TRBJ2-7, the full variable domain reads EPEVTQTPSHQVTQMGQEVILRCVPISNHLYFYWYRQILGQKVEFLVSFYNNEISEKSEIFDDQFSVERPDGSNFTLKIRSTKLEDSAMYFCASSDPGTSDTYEQYFGPGTRLTVT.

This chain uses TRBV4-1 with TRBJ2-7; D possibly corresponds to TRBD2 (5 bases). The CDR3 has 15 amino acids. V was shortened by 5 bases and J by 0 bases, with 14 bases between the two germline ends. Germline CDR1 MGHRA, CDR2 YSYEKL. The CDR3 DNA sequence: TGCGCCAGCAGCGTCCGGGATCTCAGCTCCTACGAGCAGTACTTC. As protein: CASSVRDLSSYEQYF.

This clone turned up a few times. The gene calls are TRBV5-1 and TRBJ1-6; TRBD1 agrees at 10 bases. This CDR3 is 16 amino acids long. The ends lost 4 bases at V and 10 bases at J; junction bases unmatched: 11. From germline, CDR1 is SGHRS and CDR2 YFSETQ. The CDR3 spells CASSTGAGQGHSPLHF. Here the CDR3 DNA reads TGCGCCAGCAGCACGGGTGCGGGACAGGGGCACTCACCCCTCCACTTT.

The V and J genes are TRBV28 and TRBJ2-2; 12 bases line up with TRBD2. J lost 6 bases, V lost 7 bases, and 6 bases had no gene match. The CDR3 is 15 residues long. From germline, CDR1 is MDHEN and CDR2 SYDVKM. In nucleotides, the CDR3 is TGTGCCAGCATTTCTAGCGGGAGGGCCGCCGGGGAGCTGTTTTTT. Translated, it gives CASISSGRAAGELFF.

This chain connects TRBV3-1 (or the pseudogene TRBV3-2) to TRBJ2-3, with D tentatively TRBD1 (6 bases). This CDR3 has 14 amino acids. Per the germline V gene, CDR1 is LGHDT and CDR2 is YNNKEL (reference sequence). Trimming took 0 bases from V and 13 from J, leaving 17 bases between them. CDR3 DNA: TGTGCCAGCAGCCAAGATACGAACACAGGGCGGAAGTATTTT. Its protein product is CASSQDTNTGRKYF.

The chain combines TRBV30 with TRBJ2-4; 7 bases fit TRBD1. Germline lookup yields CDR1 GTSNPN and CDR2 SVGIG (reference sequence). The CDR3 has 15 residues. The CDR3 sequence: CELGTANLAKNIQYF. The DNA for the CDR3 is TGTGAACTTGGGACAGCTAATCTAGCCAAAAACATTCAGTACTTC.

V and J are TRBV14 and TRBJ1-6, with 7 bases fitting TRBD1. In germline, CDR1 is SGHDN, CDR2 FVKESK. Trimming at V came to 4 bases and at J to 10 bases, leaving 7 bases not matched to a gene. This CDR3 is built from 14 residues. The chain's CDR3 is CASSLRQGWSPLHF. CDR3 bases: TGTGCCAGCAGCCTCCGACAGGGTTGGTCACCCCTCCACTTT.

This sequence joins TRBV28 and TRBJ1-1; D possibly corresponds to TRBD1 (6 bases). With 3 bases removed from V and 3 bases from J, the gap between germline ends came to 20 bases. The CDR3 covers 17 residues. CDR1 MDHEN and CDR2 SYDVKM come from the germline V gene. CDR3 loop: CASSFWDIGWLDTEAFF. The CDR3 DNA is TGTGCCAGCAGTTTTTGGGACATTGGGTGGCTGGACACTGAAGCTTTCTTT.

CDR3 loop: CASSLDGTGVANEQFF. In DNA form, the CDR3 reads TGTGCCAGCAGCTTAGATGGGACAGGGGTTGCGAATGAGCAGTTCTTC. This sequence joins TRBV7-8 and TRBJ2-1; 10 bases line up with TRBD1. The V gene end was trimmed by 1 base and the J gene end by 7 bases; junction bases not matched to a gene: 7. The CDR3 contains 16 residues. Germline CDR1 and CDR2: SGHVS and FQNEAQ. Combining the CDR3 with reference TRBV7-8 and TRBJ2-1 gives the whole variable domain GAGVSQSPRYKVAKRGQDVALRCDPISGHVSLFWYQQALGQGPEFLTYFQNEAQLDKSGLPSDRFFAERPEGSVSTLKIQRTQQEDSAVYLCASSLDGTGVANEQFFGPGTRLTVL.

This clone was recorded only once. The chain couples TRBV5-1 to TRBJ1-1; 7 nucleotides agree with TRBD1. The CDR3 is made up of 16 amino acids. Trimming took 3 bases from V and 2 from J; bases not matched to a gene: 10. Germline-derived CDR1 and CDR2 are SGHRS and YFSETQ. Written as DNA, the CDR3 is TGCGCCAGCAGCTCCGGGACAGCGGTAATTAACACTGAAGCTTTCTTT. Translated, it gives CASSSGTAVINTEAFF. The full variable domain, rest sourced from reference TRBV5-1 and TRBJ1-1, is KAGVTQTPRYLIKTRGQQVTLSCSPISGHRSVSWYQQTPGQGLQFLFEYFSETQRNKGNFPGRFSGRQFSNSRSEMNVSTLELGDSALYLCASSSGTAVINTEAFFGQGTRLTVV.

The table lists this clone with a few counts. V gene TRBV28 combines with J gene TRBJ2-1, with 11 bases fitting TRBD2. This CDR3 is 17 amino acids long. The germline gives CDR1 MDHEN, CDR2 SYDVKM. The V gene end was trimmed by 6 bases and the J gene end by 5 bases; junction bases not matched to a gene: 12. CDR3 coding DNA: TGTGCCAGCAGCCCGCCTACTAGCGGGAGCTTTCACAATGAGCAGTTCTTC. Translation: CASSPPTSGSFHNEQFF.

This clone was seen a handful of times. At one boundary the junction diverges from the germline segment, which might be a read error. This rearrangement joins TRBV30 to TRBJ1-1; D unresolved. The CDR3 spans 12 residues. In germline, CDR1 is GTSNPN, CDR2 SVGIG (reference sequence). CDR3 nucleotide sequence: TGTGCCTCGAGTACAACGAACACTGAAGCTTTCTTT. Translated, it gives CASSTTNTEAFF.

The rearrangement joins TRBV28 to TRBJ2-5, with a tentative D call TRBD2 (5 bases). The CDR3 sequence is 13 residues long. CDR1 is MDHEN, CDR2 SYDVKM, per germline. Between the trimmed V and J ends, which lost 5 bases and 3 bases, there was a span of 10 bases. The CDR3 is CASSRGLEETQYF. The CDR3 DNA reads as TGTGCCAGCAGTCGTGGACTGGAAGAGACCCAGTACTTC.

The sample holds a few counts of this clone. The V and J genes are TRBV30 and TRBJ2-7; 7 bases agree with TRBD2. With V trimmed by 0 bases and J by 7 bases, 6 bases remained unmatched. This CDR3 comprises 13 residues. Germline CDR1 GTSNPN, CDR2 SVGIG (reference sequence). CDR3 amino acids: CAWSVLGAGEQYF. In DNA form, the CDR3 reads TGTGCCTGGAGTGTACTAGGAGCGGGGGAGCAGTACTTC.

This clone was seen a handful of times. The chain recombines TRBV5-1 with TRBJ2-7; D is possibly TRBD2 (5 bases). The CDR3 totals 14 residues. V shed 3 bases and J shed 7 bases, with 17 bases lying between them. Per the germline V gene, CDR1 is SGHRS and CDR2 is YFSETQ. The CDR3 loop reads CASSWGDLGREQYF. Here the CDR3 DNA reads TGCGCCAGCAGCTGGGGAGACCTCGGTCGTGAGCAGTACTTC.

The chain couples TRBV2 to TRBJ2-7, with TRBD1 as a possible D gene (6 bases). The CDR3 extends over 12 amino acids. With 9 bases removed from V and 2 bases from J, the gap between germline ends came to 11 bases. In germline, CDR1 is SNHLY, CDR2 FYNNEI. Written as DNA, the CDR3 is TGTGCCAGTATTGGACAGCCCTACGAGCAGTACTTC. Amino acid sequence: CASIGQPYEQYF.

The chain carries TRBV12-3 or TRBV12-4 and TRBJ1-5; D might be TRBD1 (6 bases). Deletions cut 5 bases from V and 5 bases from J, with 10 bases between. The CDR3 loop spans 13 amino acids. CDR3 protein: CASSREGDQPQHF. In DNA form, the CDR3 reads TGTGCCAGCAGTCGAGAGGGGGATCAGCCCCAGCATTTT.

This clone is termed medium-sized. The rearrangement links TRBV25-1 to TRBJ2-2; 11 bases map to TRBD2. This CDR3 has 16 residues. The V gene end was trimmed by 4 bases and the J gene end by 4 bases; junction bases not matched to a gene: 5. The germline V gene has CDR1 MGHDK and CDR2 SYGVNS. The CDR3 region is CASSGVAGGSTGELFF. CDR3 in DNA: TGTGCCAGCAGTGGGGTAGCGGGAGGGAGCACCGGGGAGCTGTTTTTT.

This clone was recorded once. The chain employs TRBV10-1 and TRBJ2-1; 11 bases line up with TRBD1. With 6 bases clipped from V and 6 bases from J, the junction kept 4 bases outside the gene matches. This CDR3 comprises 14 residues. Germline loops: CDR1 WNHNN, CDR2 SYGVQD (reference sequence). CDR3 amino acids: CASSPGTGGNEQFF. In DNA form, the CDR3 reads TGCGCCAGCAGCCCCGGGACAGGGGGCAATGAGCAGTTCTTC.

DNA of the CDR3: TGTGCCAGCAGCACCCCGCAAGGACTAGCGGGGTCCTACGAGCAGTACTTC. It encodes CASSTPQGLAGSYEQYF. The genes are TRBV7-9 and TRBJ2-7, with 12 bases fitting TRBD2. With 5 bases clipped from V and 1 base from J, the junction kept 9 bases outside the gene matches. This CDR3 has 17 residues. The germline V gene has CDR1 SEHNR and CDR2 FQNEAQ (reference sequence).

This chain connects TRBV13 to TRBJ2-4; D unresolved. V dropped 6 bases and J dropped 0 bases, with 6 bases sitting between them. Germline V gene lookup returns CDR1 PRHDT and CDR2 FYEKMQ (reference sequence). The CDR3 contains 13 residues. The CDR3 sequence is CASRELAKNIQYF. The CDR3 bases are TGTGCCAGCAGAGAACTAGCCAAAAACATTCAGTACTTC.

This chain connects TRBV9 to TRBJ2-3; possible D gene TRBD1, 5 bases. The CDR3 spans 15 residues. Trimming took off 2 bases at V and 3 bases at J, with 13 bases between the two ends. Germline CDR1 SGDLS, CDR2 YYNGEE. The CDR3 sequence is CASSVGALETDTQYF. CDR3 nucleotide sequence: TGTGCCAGCAGCGTTGGGGCCTTGGAAACAGATACGCAGTATTTT. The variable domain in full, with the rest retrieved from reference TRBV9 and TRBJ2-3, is DSGVTQTPKHLITATGQRVTLRCSPRSGDLSVYWYQQSLDQGLQFLIQYYNGEERAKGNILERFSAQQFPDLHSELNLSSLELGDSALYFCASSVGALETDTQYFGPGTRLTVL.

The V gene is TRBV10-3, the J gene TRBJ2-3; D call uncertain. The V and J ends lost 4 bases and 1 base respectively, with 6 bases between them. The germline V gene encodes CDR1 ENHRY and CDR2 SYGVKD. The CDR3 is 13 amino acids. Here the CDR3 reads CAISAPGTDTQYF. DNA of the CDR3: TGTGCCATCAGTGCGCCGGGCACAGATACGCAGTATTTT.

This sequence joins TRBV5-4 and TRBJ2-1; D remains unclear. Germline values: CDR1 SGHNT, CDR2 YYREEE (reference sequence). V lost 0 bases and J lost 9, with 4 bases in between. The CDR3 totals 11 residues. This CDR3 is CASSLEAEQFF. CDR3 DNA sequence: TGTGCCAGCAGCTTGGAAGCTGAGCAGTTCTTC. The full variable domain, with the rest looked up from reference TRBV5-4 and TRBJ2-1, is ETGVTQSPTHLIKTRGQQVTLRCSSQSGHNTVSWYQQALGQGPQFIFQYYREEENGRGNFPPRFSGLQFPNYSSELNVNALELDDSALYLCASSLEAEQFFGPGTRLTVL.